The rows below give T cell receptor beta chains drawn from one sample of a study of early T cells in non-severe SARS-CoV-2 infection. TCRdb itself ran the 5' RACE reads through MiXCR, one entry per CDR3 protein. Among some 44,000 distinct CDR3 sequences listed, about 6% were seen once. The sample consisted of whole blood, taken at baseline. These TCRs come from an adult who was a healthcare worker with PCR-confirmed SARS-CoV-2 infection or an uninfected control (not recorded which). The CDR3 runs from the conserved cysteine through the conserved F or W. A D gene is named only where the DNA matches it firmly. Size is omitted from some rows. Given values are once, few, many or a class for expanded clones.

>.|TRBV7-9|TRBD1|TRBJ2-1
CASSFFADRVNNEQFF
TGTGCCAGCAGCTTCTTCGCGGACAGGGTAAACAATGAGCAGTTCTTC
>few|TRBV7-2|TRBD2|TRBJ2-7
CASTASGGQTYEQYF
TGTGCCAGCACTGCTAGCGGGGGCCAAACCTACGAGCAGTACTTC
>many|TRBV20-1|TRBD2|TRBJ2-1
CSARDPRAGVYNEQFF
TGCAGTGCTAGAGATCCCCGAGCGGGGGTCTACAATGAGCAGTTCTTC
>many|TRBV6-1|TRBD1|TRBJ1-2
CASSGDRTGGGYGYTF
TGTGCCAGCAGTGGGGACAGGACAGGGGGCGGCTATGGCTACACCTTC
>.|TRBV7-8|.|TRBJ2-7
CASSLHGVLGEQYF
TGTGCCAGCAGCTTACATGGGGTTCTGGGGGAGCAGTACTTC
>few|TRBV11-2|.|TRBJ1-5
CASSFHNRTVSNQPQHF
TGTGCCAGCAGCTTTCACAACCGCACGGTTAGCAATCAGCCCCAGCATTTT
>.|TRBV6-5|.|TRBJ2-7
CASSYSQGSNYEQYF
TGTGCCAGCAGTTACTCTCAGGGTAGTAACTACGAGCAGTACTTC
>few|TRBV7-9|.|TRBJ2-2
CASRVQGNTGELFF
TGTGCCAGCAGGGTCCAGGGGAACACCGGGGAGCTGTTTTTT
>many|TRBV11-2|.|TRBJ2-1
CASSLDIGTRVWSSYNEQFF
TGTGCCAGCAGCTTAGATATCGGGACACGGGTGTGGAGCTCCTACAATGAGCAGTTCTTC
>many|TRBV7-9|.|TRBJ2-7
CASSSPALEQYF
TGTGCCAGCAGCTCCCCAGCATTGGAGCAGTACTTC
>many|TRBV7-8|.|TRBJ2-5
CASSLSGDKTQYF
TGTGCCAGCAGCTTATCGGGTGATAAGACCCAGTACTTC
>.|TRBV29-1|TRBD1|TRBJ2-5
CSVGGTAKETQYF
TGCAGCGTTGGAGGGACAGCGAAAGAGACCCAGTACTTC
>.|TRBV11-2|.|TRBJ2-3
CASSPGLLITDTQYF
TGTGCCAGCAGCCCCGGCCTTCTTATCACAGATACGCAGTATTTT
>many|TRBV29-1|.|TRBJ2-3
CSVERGTDTQYF
TGCAGCGTTGAGCGGGGCACAGATACGCAGTATTTT
>few|TRBV28|.|TRBJ1-2
CASSFRTANYGYTF
TGTGCCAGCAGTTTTAGGACAGCTAACTATGGCTACACCTTC
>many|TRBV12-3/TRBV12-4|.|TRBJ2-1
CASLGGRSYNEQFF
TGTGCCAGCCTCGGGGGAAGATCCTACAATGAGCAGTTCTTC
>many|TRBV6-6|.|TRBJ1-1
CASRGAENTEAFF
TGTGCCAGCAGGGGCGCAGAGAACACTGAAGCTTTCTTT